This passage covers 18 T cell receptor beta chains from one sample sequenced in a study of cytomegalovirus exposure and HLA in healthy donors. The PCR ran on 60 Vbeta and 13 Jbeta primers. The data were produced by immunoSEQ multiplex PCR, yet TCRdb's version contains in-frame clones alone and is incomplete. The repertoire holds fewer than 150,000 clones, with about three quarters as singletons. Sequenced: PBMCs. These receptors were obtained from a human donor in good health.

The chain has TRBV6-1 and TRBJ1-6; maybe TRBD1 (5 bases). CDR3 length equals 13 residues. The V end lost 4 bases, the J end lost 10 bases, and 11 bases lay between the germline ends. Germline-derived CDR1 and CDR2 are MNHNS and SASEGT. The CDR3 nucleotides read TGTGCCAGCAGTGGCCGGGACTCCTCACCCCTCCACTTT. Its protein product is CASSGRDSSPLHF.

V gene TRBV11-2 combines with J gene TRBJ2-5, with D unresolved. V was trimmed by 1 base and J by 5 bases, leaving 14 bases between them. The germline gives CDR1 SGHAT, CDR2 FQNNGV. CDR3 size: 15 residues. For the CDR3, the DNA is TGTGCCAGCAGCTTAGTAGGCGGCGTTGGGGAGACCCAGTACTTC. Its protein is CASSLVGGVGETQYF. The full variable domain, with the rest looked up from reference TRBV11-2 and TRBJ2-5, is EAGVAQSPRYKIIEKRQSVAFWCNPISGHATLYWYQQILGQGPKLLIQFQNNGVVDDSQLPKDRFSAERLKGVDSTLKIQPAKLEDSAVYLCASSLVGGVGETQYFGPGTRLLVL.

Here the CDR3 DNA reads TGCAGCGTTGAGAGCCCGGAGAGGGCTTTCTTT. Residues: CSVESPERAFF. The gene calls are TRBV29-1 and TRBJ1-1; D remains unclear. Trimming removed 3 bases from V and 11 bases from J, with 13 bases in between. Germline-derived CDR1 and CDR2 are SQVTM and ANQGSEA. The CDR3 consists of 11 residues.

Only a few counts were recorded for this clone. V gene TRBV19 combines with J gene TRBJ2-7; TRBD2 aligns across 9 bases. Losses at the gene ends were 6 bases for V and 7 bases for J; bases not matched to a gene: 7. CDR3 length equals 13 residues. From germline, CDR1 is LNHDA and CDR2 SQIVND (reference sequence). In DNA, the CDR3 is TGTGCCAGTAGCAAGGGGACTAGCTGGGAGCAGTACTTC. Protein product: CASSKGTSWEQYF.

This sequence joins TRBV4-1 and TRBJ2-4; D gene uncertain. This CDR3 has 16 amino acids. V lost 4 bases, J lost 0 bases, and 13 bases lay in between. Per germline, CDR1 MGHRA and CDR2 YSYEKL. The CDR3 loop reads CASSPTKTLAKNIQYF. The DNA for the CDR3 is TGCGCCAGCAGCCCTACTAAGACCCTAGCCAAAAACATTCAGTACTTC.

This clone was seen only once. This rearrangement joins TRBV28 to TRBJ2-5, with D hard to call. Looked up from germline, CDR1 is MDHEN and CDR2 is SYDVKM. The ends were cut back, 5 bases at V and 5 bases at J, with 6 bases in the middle. The CDR3 spans 11 residues. CDR3 loop: CASSQRETQYF. CDR3 DNA sequence: TGTGCCAGCAGTCAACGGGAGACCCAGTACTTC.

This clone was detected only a few times. The chain carries TRBV29-1 and TRBJ2-1; 8 bases are a match to TRBD1. Trimming took 1 base from V and 7 from J; bases not matched to a gene: 12. The CDR3 sequence is 16 residues long. In germline, CDR1 is SQVTM, CDR2 ANQGSEA. The CDR3 DNA sequence: TGCAGCGTTGAAGTGATTTCAGGGGGCCTGAAAAATGAGCAGTTCTTC. The encoded protein is CSVEVISGGLKNEQFF.

The V call is TRBV11-2, the J call TRBJ2-7, with a possible D match to TRBD1 (6 bases). The CDR3 consists of 14 residues. Trimming pared 4 bases from V and 3 bases from J, leaving 13 bases between. Germline CDR1 is SGHAT and CDR2 is FQNNGV. The CDR3 DNA is TGTGCCAGCAGCTACGGACAGCTTTTCTACGAGCAGTACTTC. It codes for CASSYGQLFYEQYF.

This clone has only one observation. V gene TRBV30 combines with J gene TRBJ1-2; the D gene is possibly TRBD1 (5 bases). Trimming took off 4 bases at V and 4 bases at J, with 19 bases between the two ends. Germline-derived CDR1 and CDR2 are GTSNPN and SVGIG (reference sequence). The CDR3 has 15 amino acids. CDR3 nucleotide sequence: TGTGCCTGGACCCCGCGGAGGGGCGCTGGCTATGGCTACACCTTC. Translation gives CAWTPRRGAGYGYTF.

The chain joins TRBV5-1 to TRBJ1-4; TRBD1 matches 9 bases. CDR3 length equals 15 residues. V was pared by 5 bases and J by 5 bases, with 7 bases of the junction left unmatched. Germline loops: CDR1 SGHRS, CDR2 YFSETQ. CDR3 DNA: TGCGCCAGCAGTTTCGGACAGGGGATAAATGAAAAACTGTTTTTT. Protein: CASSFGQGINEKLFF.

This chain uses TRBV6-6 with TRBJ2-2, with TRBD2 matching over 10 bases. Germline-derived CDR1 and CDR2 are MNHNY and SVGAGI (reference sequence). Unmatched junction bases numbered 8, after V lost 10 bases and J lost 6 bases. The CDR3 contains 14 residues. CDR3: CATKRGGRAGELFF. The DNA for the CDR3 is TGTGCCACCAAGCGGGGGGGCCGGGCCGGGGAGCTGTTTTTT.

The chain joins TRBV10-1 to TRBJ2-7, with 7 bases that match TRBD2. V shed 2 bases, J shed 2 bases, and the junction held 3 bases outside the gene matches. The CDR3 contains 14 residues. Germline V lookup: CDR1 WNHNN, CDR2 SYGVQD (reference sequence). The CDR3 DNA is TGCGCCAGCAGTGAGGGACTAGGCCCCTACGAGCAGTACTTC. It encodes CASSEGLGPYEQYF.

V gene TRBV7-3 combines with J gene TRBJ1-2; D perhaps matches TRBD1 (6 bases). CDR3 length equals 13 residues. With 6 bases removed from V and 8 bases from J, the gap between germline ends came to 16 bases. Germline V gene data show CDR1 as SGHTA and CDR2 as FQGTGA. CDR3 in DNA: TGTGCCAGCAGTCAAAAGGGGGGGTGGGGCTACACCTTC. It codes for CASSQKGGWGYTF. Full variable domain (missing parts from reference TRBV7-3 and TRBJ1-2): GAGVSQTPSNKVTEKGKYVELRCDPISGHTALYWYRQSLGQGPEFLIYFQGTGAADDSGLPNDRFFAVRPEGSVSTLKIQRTERGDSAVYLCASSQKGGWGYTFGSGTRLTVV.

This clone was recorded a few times. The chain's CDR3 is CASTPGQGTTGELFF. The CDR3 DNA reads as TGTGCCAGCACCCCCGGGCAGGGAACCACCGGGGAGCTGTTTTTT. This chain connects TRBV11-3 to TRBJ2-2, with a weak D call TRBD1 (5 bases). CDR1 and CDR2 from the germline V gene are SGHNT and YENEEA. This CDR3 contains 15 residues. Between the trimmed V and J ends, which lost 7 bases and 4 bases, there was a span of 16 bases.

The rearrangement links TRBV23-1 to TRBJ2-7; the D gene is possibly TRBD2 (5 bases). TRBV23-1 falls under the ORF class, with uncertain function. V was trimmed by 7 bases and J by 0 bases, leaving 19 bases between them. The CDR3 has 16 amino acids. In DNA, the CDR3 is TGCGCCAGCACCAGAAAAAGACCCGGAGGCTCCTACGAGCAGTACTTC. Translating gives CASTRKRPGGSYEQYF.

The J gene is TRBJ2-5, the V gene TRBV5-1, with TRBD2 matching over 7 bases. CDR3 length equals 14 residues. The V segment lost 5 bases and the J segment 2 bases; nucleotides outside the gene matches: 6. CDR1 and CDR2 (germline): SGHRS, YFSETQ. The CDR3 protein is CASRRGTTQETQYF. DNA of the CDR3: TGCGCCAGCAGGAGAGGGACTACTCAAGAGACCCAGTACTTC.

The chain carries TRBV5-1 and TRBJ1-3, with a possible D match to TRBD1 (5 bases). There are 14 residues in the CDR3. CDR1 is SGHRS, CDR2 YFSETQ, per germline. The V and J ends lost 3 bases and 4 bases respectively, with 11 bases between them. For the CDR3, the DNA is TGCGCCAGCAGCTCGCCGGGGGAAGGAAACACCATATATTTT. It codes for CASSSPGEGNTIYF.

V and J are TRBV15 and TRBJ2-1; the D gene is possibly TRBD1 (5 bases). V lost 3 bases and J lost 7, with 13 bases in between. CDR1 LNHNV and CDR2 YYDKDF come from the germline V gene (reference sequence). The CDR3 contains 14 residues. CDR3 DNA sequence: TGTGCCACCAGCAGTGTAGGGGCTGGTAATGAGCAGTTCTTC. Translating it yields CATSSVGAGNEQFF.